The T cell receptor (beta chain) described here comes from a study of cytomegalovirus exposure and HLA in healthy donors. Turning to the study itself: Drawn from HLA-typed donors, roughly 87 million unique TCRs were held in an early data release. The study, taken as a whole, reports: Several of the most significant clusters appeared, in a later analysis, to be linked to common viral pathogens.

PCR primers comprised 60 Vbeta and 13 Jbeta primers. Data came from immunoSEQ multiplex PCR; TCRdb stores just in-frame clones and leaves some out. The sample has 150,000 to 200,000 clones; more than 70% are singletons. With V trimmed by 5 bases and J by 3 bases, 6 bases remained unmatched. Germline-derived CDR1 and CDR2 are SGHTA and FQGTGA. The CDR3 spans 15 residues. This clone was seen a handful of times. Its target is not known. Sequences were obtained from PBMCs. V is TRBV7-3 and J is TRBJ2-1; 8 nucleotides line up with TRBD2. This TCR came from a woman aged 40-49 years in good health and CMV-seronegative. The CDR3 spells CASSELAGSYNEQFF. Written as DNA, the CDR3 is TGTGCCAGCAGCGAATTAGCGGGAAGCTACAATGAGCAGTTCTTC.